This TCR beta chain is from a study of T cells in Graves' hyperthyroidism and ophthalmopathy (dated by TCRdb to about 2019). Turning to the overall study: Peripheral blood samples were taken at the time of initial diagnosis, prior to any treatment. TCR V-J signatures able to tell the groups apart were searched for in a discovery cohort of more than 90 patients, of whom 43 had Graves' ophthalmopathy and 57 had stable Graves' hyperthyroidism. Prospective prediction of ophthalmopathy was tested in an independent validation cohort consisting of about 20 hyperthyroidism patients and 15 or so patients who later progressed to ophthalmopathy. The approximately 95 discovery patients were divided at random into training and test sets in a 7:3 ratio. In over five Graves' hyperthyroidism patients, the study also compared T-cell repertoires from thyroid tissue with T-cell repertoires from blood. After blood sampling, hyperthyroidism patients were treated with methimazole at a starting dose of 30 mg daily, and ophthalmopathy patients were treated with high-dose intravenous methylprednisolone. TCR Vbeta CDR3 sequencing of 130 to 150 peripheral blood samples (over 40 ophthalmopathy, 75 to 80 hyperthyroidism and roughly 17 progressor patients) is reported in the paper.

What the authors observed across the whole study: A model built on a 13 V-J signature distinguished ophthalmopathy from stable hyperthyroidism, reaching 85% to 90% sensitivity and around 81% specificity in cross-validation and 80%/75% in testing. Blood samples also contained most of the expanded thyroid clonotypes (frequency above 0.001), which suggests that blood repertoires may reflect thyroid immune responses. In validation, the model predicted progression to ophthalmopathy a median of roughly six months before onset, with around 70% sensitivity and roughly 79% specificity. No statistical method was used to fix the sample size in advance, and group allocation was not hidden from the investigators.

Ophthalmopathy patients had moderately to severely active disease, with a Clinical Activity Score of 3 or more, a NOSPECS grade of 4 or more, and a disease duration of less than 3 months. Patients with uncontrolled infections, other autoimmune diseases, pregnancy or lactation were excluded. Clinical symptoms, serum thyroxine and TRAb, thyroid ultrasound, and orbital computed tomography formed the basis for the diagnoses. PBMCs were isolated from roughly 10 ml of fresh peripheral blood by Ficoll-Paque density gradient centrifugation. Total RNA was extracted using Trizol reagent, and RNA quality was assessed on an Agilent 2100 Bioanalyzer. Amplification of TCR beta CDR3 regions was carried out from RNA transcripts. A first-round RT-PCR of the TCR CDR3 used the HTBI primer set with the Qiagen OneStep RT-PCR kit. A second multiplex PCR round built the libraries, followed by size selection and purification. Paired-end sequencing of the libraries was performed with 100 bp reads on an Illumina HiSeq2000. The authors processed their data as follows. SOAPnuke was used to process the raw data, with reads discarded if the reads contained adapters or uncalled bases, had a mean Phred below 15, or lacked an exact constant-primer or identifier match. COPE v1.2.5 was used to merge high-quality paired reads, and clonotypes were defined as unique nucleotide sequences. MiTCR v1.1 was used to align the clonotypes against IMGT TRBV, TRBD and TRBJ reference segments. The analysis included only V-J combinations with a frequency above 0.0001, which together covered over 98% of the repertoires. A TCS score was defined as the ratio of F50 (clonal expansion) to E x V (chaos), with BLOSUM62-based TCRdist applied between CDR3 peptides within each V-J. Welch's t-statistics and random forest reduced fewer than 600 V-J features to 13, which were used in a naive Bayes classifier (R e1071). TCRdb trimmed public reads at Q25 via fastp, called clones via MiXCR and kept in-frame beta chains. Every CDR3 protein is listed once, alongside the most common genes and DNA of its rows. The V and J calls reflect TCRdb's pipeline rather than the authors' work. The sample records almost 500,000 distinct CDR3 sequences, approximately 23% of which are singletons. The ten largest make up under 55% of the sample.

Taken from the germline V gene, the CDR1 and CDR2 loops are SGHAT and FQNNGV. The germline ends are 17 bases apart after V is trimmed by 1 base and J by 6 bases. Including the terminal cysteine and phenylalanine, the CDR3 comprises 16 residues. The sequence is cut down to CDR3 DNA, 48 bases in frame from base 1. With regard to this clonotype: Its target antigen remains unknown. It has no much larger one-base neighbor in the sample; base qualities were not kept.

Sequencing was carried out using blood. The clonotype comes from a woman in her 70s with Graves' ophthalmopathy. The rearrangement combines TRBV11-2 with TRBJ2-3; TRBD1 is a possible D gene, resting on 5 matching bases. The CDR3 reads as follows: CASSLVAGPGLDTQYF. The sequenced DNA is TGTGCCAGCAGCTTAGTGGCAGGGCCAGGTTTGGATACGCAGTATTTT.